This T cell receptor (beta chain) stems from a study of cytomegalovirus exposure and HLA in healthy donors. V dropped 6 bases and J dropped 6 bases, with 14 bases sitting between them. The CDR3 consists of 13 residues. The V gene's germline CDR1 is MNHNS and CDR2 SASEGT. Libraries were prepared by immunoSEQ multiplex PCR; TCRdb keeps only in-frame clonotypes and omits some of them. The data show 65,000 or so clones, with about 94% seen just once and about 4.2% held by the top ten. Sequenced sample: PBMCs. The clonotype comes from a man younger than 35 in good health and CMV-seropositive. The rearrangement links TRBV6-1 to TRBJ1-2; tentatively, D is TRBD1 (6 bases). In DNA form, the CDR3 reads TGTGCCAGCAGCCTACAGGGTCGGGATGGCTACACCTTC. Amino acid sequence: CASSLQGRDGYTF.